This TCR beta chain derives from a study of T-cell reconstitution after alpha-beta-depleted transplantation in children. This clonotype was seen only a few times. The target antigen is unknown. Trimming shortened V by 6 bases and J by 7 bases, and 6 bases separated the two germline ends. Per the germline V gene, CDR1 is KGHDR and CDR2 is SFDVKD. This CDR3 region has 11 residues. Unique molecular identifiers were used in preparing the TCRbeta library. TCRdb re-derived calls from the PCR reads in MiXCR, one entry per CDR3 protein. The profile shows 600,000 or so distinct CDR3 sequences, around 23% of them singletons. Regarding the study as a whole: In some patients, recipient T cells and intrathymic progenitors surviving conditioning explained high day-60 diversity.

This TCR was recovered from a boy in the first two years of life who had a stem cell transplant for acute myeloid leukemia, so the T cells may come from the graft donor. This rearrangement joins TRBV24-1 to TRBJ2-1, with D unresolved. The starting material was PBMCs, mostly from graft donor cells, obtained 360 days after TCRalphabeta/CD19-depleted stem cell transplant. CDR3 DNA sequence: TGTGCCACCAGTTCCTCTAATGAGCAGTTCTTC. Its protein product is CATSSSNEQFF.